What follows describes a single T cell receptor (beta chain). The authors' processing: Reference gene primer amplification in the assay estimated nucleated cell counts. Measured with immunoSEQ multiplex PCR; TCRdb has only the in-frame clones, and not every one. That table furnishes V, J and clone size, whereas the DNA furnished D and trimming. Here the sample spans roughly 300,000 clones, 80% to 95% being singletons. Germline loops: CDR1 LGHDT, CDR2 YNNKEL (reference sequence). This CDR3 contains 14 residues. Trimming took off 0 bases at V and 5 bases at J, with 11 bases between the two ends. These data belong to a study of blood T cell repertoires in COVID-19.

The rearrangement joins TRBV3-1 (or the pseudogene TRBV3-2) to TRBJ2-7; D may be TRBD1 (6 bases). This TCR was recovered from a young woman with COVID-19, enrolled during active disease. Sequenced input: peripheral blood. The CDR3, as DNA: TGTGCCAGCAGCCAAGATGGGGGCAGGGACGAGCAGTACTTC. Encoded protein: CASSQDGGRDEQYF.